A selection of T cell receptor beta chains follows, all from one sample in a study of blood T cells in healthy people across ages. TCRdb re-derived calls from the 5' RACE reads in MiXCR, one entry per CDR3 protein. Of approximately 600,000 distinct CDR3 sequences listed, roughly 58% are singletons. The specimen sequenced was blood. The source of these receptors is a man aged 55 to 70 in good health. Both conserved end residues are part of each CDR3. The D gene is left open where the match is weak. Part of the rows lack a size; the others show once, few, many or a class for expanded clones.

NA,TRBJ2-7,NA,14,TRBV20-1,TGCAGTGCTAGAGGCCGGGACAACAACTACGAGCAGTACTTC,CSARGRDNNYEQYF
NA,TRBJ2-5,NA,16,TRBV6-1,TGTGCCAGCACCGATATCCACCGGGACTACCAAGAGACCCAGTACTTC,CASTDIHRDYQETQYF
TRBD1,TRBJ1-4,NA,14,TRBV18,TGTGCCAGCTCCACCGGGACAGAAAATGAAAAACTGTTTTTT,CASSTGTENEKLFF
TRBD2,TRBJ2-3,few,19,TRBV7-2,TGTGCCAGCAGCCCGTTTCCTAGCGGGGGGACCTTAAGCACAGATACGCAGTATTTT,CASSPFPSGGTLSTDTQYF
TRBD2,TRBJ2-1,NA,15,TRBV6-1,TGTGCCAGCCTTAGCGGACTAGCGGGGGGTTATGAGCAGTTCTTC,CASLSGLAGGYEQFF
NA,TRBJ1-2,NA,11,TRBV7-2,TGTGCGGAGTCCCTGATGTATGGCTACACCTTC,CAESLMYGYTF
NA,TRBJ1-1,NA,13,TRBV12-3/TRBV12-4,TGTGCCAGCAGTGCACAGGGCGGGGGAGAAGCTTTCTTT,CASSAQGGGEAFF
TRBD2,TRBJ2-1,NA,18,TRBV7-2,TGTGCCAGCAGCTTAGCGCTCCCAGCGGGGGGCTCCTACAATGAGCAGTTCTTC,CASSLALPAGGSYNEQFF
TRBD2,TRBJ2-1,NA,15,TRBV20-1,TGCAGTGCTAGCCCTAGCGGGGGGCCCCACAATGAGCAGTTCTTC,CSASPSGGPHNEQFF
TRBD1,TRBJ1-6,once,14,TRBV20-1,TGCAGTGCCACAAGGACAGGGCTTAATTCACCCCTCCACTTT,CSATRTGLNSPLHF
TRBD2,TRBJ2-1,few,15,TRBV5-1,TGCGCCAGCAGCCTCCGGAGCGGGGAGTACAATGAGCAGTTCTTC,CASSLRSGEYNEQFF
NA,TRBJ2-7,NA,14,TRBV2,TGTGCCACCGAGGCACTCTCTACGTTCGGCGAGCAGTACTTC,CATEALSTFGEQYF
NA,TRBJ1-2,NA,16,TRBV13,TGTGCCAGCAGCTTAGGTGGGGGACTCCAATACTATGGCTACACCTTC,CASSLGGGLQYYGYTF
TRBD2,TRBJ2-7,few,13,TRBV29-1,TGCAGCGCACGGATGCAAGCGGGGGGACGGCAGTACTTC,CSARMQAGGRQYF
NA,TRBJ1-1,few,14,TRBV7-2,TGTGCCAGCAGCCAAGTAGGGATAGACACTGAAGCTTTCTTT,CASSQVGIDTEAFF
NA,TRBJ1-6,NA,13,TRBV25-1,TGTGCCAGCAGTGGGTTCGTGGGAGGGCCCCTCCACTTT,CASSGFVGGPLHF
TRBD2,TRBJ2-7,few,15,TRBV3-1,TGTGCCAGCAGCCAAGGGGCGGGGGGCCGCAATGAGCAGTACTTC,CASSQGAGGRNEQYF